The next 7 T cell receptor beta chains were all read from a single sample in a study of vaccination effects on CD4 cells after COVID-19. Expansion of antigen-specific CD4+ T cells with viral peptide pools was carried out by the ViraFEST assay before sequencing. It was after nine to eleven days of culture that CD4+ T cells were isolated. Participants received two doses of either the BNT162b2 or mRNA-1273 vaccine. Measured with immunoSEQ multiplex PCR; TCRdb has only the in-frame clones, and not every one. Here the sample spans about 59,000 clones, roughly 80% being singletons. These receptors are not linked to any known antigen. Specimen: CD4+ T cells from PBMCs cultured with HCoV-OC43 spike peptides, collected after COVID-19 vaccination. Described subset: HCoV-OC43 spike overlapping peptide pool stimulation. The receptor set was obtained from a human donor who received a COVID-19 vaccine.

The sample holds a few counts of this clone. The chain's CDR3 is CAISESSIPSPLHF. The CDR3 nucleotides read TGTGCCATCAGTGAGTCGTCGATTCCTTCACCCCTCCACTTT. The chain employs TRBV10-3 and TRBJ1-6; unclear D gene. The V end lost 0 bases, the J end lost 9 bases, and 9 bases lay between the germline ends. In germline, CDR1 is ENHRY, CDR2 SYGVKD. There are 14 residues in the CDR3.

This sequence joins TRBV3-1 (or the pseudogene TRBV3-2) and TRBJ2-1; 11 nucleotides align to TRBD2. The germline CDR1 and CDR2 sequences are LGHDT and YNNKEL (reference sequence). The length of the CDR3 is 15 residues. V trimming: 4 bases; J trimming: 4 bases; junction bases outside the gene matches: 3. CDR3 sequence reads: CASSPLAGVYNEQFF. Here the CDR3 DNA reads TGTGCCAGCAGCCCACTAGCGGGGGTATACAATGAGCAGTTCTTC.

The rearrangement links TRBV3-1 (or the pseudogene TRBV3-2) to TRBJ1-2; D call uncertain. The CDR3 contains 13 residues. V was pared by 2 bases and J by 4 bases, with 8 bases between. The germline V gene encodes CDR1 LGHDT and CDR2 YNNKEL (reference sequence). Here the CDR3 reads CASSQRDGYGYTF. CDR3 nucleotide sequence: TGTGCCAGCAGCCAAAGGGATGGCTATGGCTACACCTTC.

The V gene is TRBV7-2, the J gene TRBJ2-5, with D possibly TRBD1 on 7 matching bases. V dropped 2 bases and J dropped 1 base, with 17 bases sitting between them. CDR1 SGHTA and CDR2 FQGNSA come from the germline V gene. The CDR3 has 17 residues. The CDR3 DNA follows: TGTGCCAGCAGCTTACAATCGGTGCAGGGGGGCCAAGAGACCCAGTACTTC. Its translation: CASSLQSVQGGQETQYF. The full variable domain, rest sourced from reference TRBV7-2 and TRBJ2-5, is GAGVSQSPSNKVTEKGKDVELRCDPISGHTALYWYRQSLGQGLEFLIYFQGNSAPDKSGLPSDRFSAERTGGSVSTLTIQRTQQEDSAVYLCASSLQSVQGGQETQYFGPGTRLLVL.

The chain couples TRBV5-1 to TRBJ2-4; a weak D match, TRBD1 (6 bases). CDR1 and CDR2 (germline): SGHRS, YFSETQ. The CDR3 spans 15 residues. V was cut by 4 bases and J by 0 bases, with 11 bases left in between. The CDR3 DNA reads TGCGCCAGCAGCACGGACAGCCTAGCCAAAAACATTCAGTACTTC. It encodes CASSTDSLAKNIQYF.

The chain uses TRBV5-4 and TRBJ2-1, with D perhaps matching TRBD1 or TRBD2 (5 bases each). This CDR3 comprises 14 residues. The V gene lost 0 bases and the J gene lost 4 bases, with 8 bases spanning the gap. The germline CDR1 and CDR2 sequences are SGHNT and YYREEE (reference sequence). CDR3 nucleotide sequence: TGTGCCAGCAGCTTGGGGGGGAAATACAATGAGCAGTTCTTC. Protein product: CASSLGGKYNEQFF.

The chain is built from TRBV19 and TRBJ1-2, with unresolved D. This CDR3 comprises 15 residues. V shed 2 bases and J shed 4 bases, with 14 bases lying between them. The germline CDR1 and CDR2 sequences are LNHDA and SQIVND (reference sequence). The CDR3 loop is CASSILGQTGYGYTF. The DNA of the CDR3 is TGTGCCAGTAGTATATTAGGTCAGACTGGCTATGGCTACACCTTC.